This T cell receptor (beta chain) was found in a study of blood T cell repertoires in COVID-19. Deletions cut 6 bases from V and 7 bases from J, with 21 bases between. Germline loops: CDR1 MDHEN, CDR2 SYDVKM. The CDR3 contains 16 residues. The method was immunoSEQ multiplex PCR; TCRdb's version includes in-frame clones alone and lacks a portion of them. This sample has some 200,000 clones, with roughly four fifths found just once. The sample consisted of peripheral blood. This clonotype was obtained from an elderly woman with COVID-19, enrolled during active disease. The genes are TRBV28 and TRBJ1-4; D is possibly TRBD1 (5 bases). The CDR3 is CASSLEGTSRTEKLFF. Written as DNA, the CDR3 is TGTGCCAGCAGCCTGGAGGGGACGTCCAGAACTGAAAAACTGTTTTTT.